The rows below give T cell receptor beta chains drawn from one sample of a study of human T cells and chemical hapten exposure. TCRdb re-called the RACE reads with MiXCR, one entry per CDR3 protein. The sample lists some 77,000 distinct CDR3 sequences, over 6.5% occurring once. Sequenced material: whole blood. These receptors all stem from a female donor in good health. Some clones in this sample may be carry-over from other donors' samples. Each CDR3 is given with its conserved first and last residue. The D gene is left open where the match is weak. Expanded clones get a size class; other rows say once, few or many, or leave the size out.

>few|TRBJ2-1|TRBV12-3/TRBV12-4|NA
TGTGCCAGCAGTTTACGGGACCGCCGCAATCAGTTCTTC
CASSLRDRRNQFF
>NA|TRBJ1-6|TRBV12-3/TRBV12-4|TRBD1
TGTGCCAGCAGTTTAGGGACAGGGGGCTCCTATAATTCACCCCTCCACTTT
CASSLGTGGSYNSPLHF
>many|TRBJ1-6|TRBV5-1|NA
TGCGCCAGCAGCTTGGTTTCGGGAGAAGACTATAATTCACCCCTCCACTTT
CASSLVSGEDYNSPLHF
>NA|TRBJ2-3|TRBV29-1|TRBD2
TGCAGCGCTAGCGGGGGGATGAGCACAGATACGCAGTATTTT
CSASGGMSTDTQYF
>many|TRBJ2-3|TRBV20-1|NA
TGCAGTGCCCCCGTGGGGTCAAGCACAGATACGCAGTATTTT
CSAPVGSSTDTQYF
>many|TRBJ1-1|TRBV20-1|NA
TGCAGTGCGCGGGGGTGGGGCGAGGCTGAAGCTTTCTTT
CSARGWGEAEAFF
>NA|TRBJ2-3|TRBV29-1|NA
TGCAGCGTTGAAGGCCAGGACACAGATACGCAGTATTTT
CSVEGQDTDTQYF
>few|TRBJ2-1|TRBV11-2|TRBD2
TGTGCCAGCAGCTTCAGGTCCTCCGGGGGGGCGGACAATGAGCAGTTCTTC
CASSFRSSGGADNEQFF
>NA|TRBJ2-7|TRBV25-1|NA
TGTGCCAGCAGTGAATCGTGGGCGCGCGAGCAGTACTTC
CASSESWAREQYF
>NA|TRBJ1-1|TRBV14|TRBD1
TGTGCCAGCAGCCAAGGAGGGACAGGGGGCCCCTTGAACACTGAAGCTTTCTTT
CASSQGGTGGPLNTEAFF
>many|TRBJ1-1|TRBV6-2/TRBV6-3|NA
TGTGCCAGCATCAGCCCAGGGAACACTGAAGCTTTCTTT
CASISPGNTEAFF
>many|TRBJ2-2|TRBV10-3|NA
TGTGCCATCACTACAGAAGCGAACACCGGGGAGCTGTTTTTT
CAITTEANTGELFF
>many|TRBJ1-1|TRBV6-5|TRBD1
TGTGCCAGCAGCAGACAGGGGGGTAGCACTGAAGCTTTCTTT
CASSRQGGSTEAFF
>many|TRBJ1-1|TRBV2|NA
TGTGCCAGGAGGGGATCCGGGGCGGTGGGAACTGAAGCTTTCTTT
CARRGSGAVGTEAFF
>many|TRBJ2-3|TRBV6-6|NA
TGTGCCAGCAGTTACCCTGATCCTCTTGCAGATACGCAGTATTTT
CASSYPDPLADTQYF
>NA|TRBJ2-2|TRBV29-1|NA
TGCAGCCCCTCTCTAAGCAGGGAATGTCCCGGGGAGCTGTTTTTT
CSPSLSRECPGELFF